This note documents a single T cell receptor (beta chain) sequence. The specificity of this receptor is unknown. No much larger clone is present one base from it, and per-base qualities are unavailable. This sample stems from a study of cytomegalovirus exposure and HLA in healthy donors (dated by TCRdb to about 2017). About the study as a whole: In an earlier analysis of about 560 of the donors, 276 Gb of sequence data and just under 120 million unique TCR beta sequences from about 179 million T cells were reported. In an earlier analysis of more than 550 of the donors, high-throughput TCR beta sequencing was used to judge whether each TCR beta V gene segment behaved as functional or pseudogenic. In addition to the first cohort of hundreds of subjects, a separate validation cohort of 130 or so different subjects was used. Both class I and class II loci were covered by HLA typing, at four-digit resolution. Among the roughly 400 genotyped donors, around 79% belonged to the genetic ancestry cluster associated with self-reported Caucasian donors. Genome-wide SNP genotypes for about 55% of the roughly 670 donors were used in a later genetic analysis, which treated that subset as a discovery cohort. In the later analysis, no new phenotypic data were used to find candidate immune exposures; instead, reliance was placed on TCR beta sequences and their occurrence across donors. Donor age, sex, ethnicity and CMV serostatus were compiled together with the repertoire data. The study aimed to test whether cataloging public T cell receptors could reveal signatures of past pathogen exposure. The T cell repertoires of under 700 subjects were profiled by immunosequencing and related to cytomegalovirus serostatus. Across around 400 genotyped donors of the cohort, an average of roughly 250,000 unique TCR beta nucleotide sequences per donor were sequenced, and roughly a sixth of those sequences were non-productive. Every discovery cohort repertoire had been produced on one sequencing platform. A later analysis re-examined previously published TCR beta repertoires from about 700 donors and added high-resolution HLA genotyping to investigate patterns of TCR occurrence. High-throughput TCR immunosequencing, statistical association of individual TCRs with disease status, and machine learning were combined to predict cytomegalovirus infection status. Because of strong linkage in the cohort, roughly five DR-DQ haplotypes were treated as single units for association and clustering. The number of donors typed differed by locus, with about 629-640 for A, B, C, DRB1 and DQB1, 522 for DQA1, over 600 for DPA1, and 450 to 480 for DPB1. An early release that covered 500 to 800 HLA-typed donors contained approximately 300 gigabases of sequencing data and 80 million or so unique TCR sequences. What the work shows at the level of the full study, not this receptor alone: A later analysis reported that several top co-occurrence clusters appeared linked to parvovirus B19, influenza, CMV and Epstein-Barr virus. The classifier was reported to diagnose cytomegalovirus status with high specificity and sensitivity in both the original and validation cohorts. A total of roughly 160 TCR beta chains were listed by the study as associated with cytomegalovirus. In a later genetic analysis, a missense DCLRE1C variant was associated with V-gene and J-gene trimming of TCR beta chains, and the association was replicated in an independent cohort. Specific HLA alleles were associated with some 15,000 TCR beta sequences at a false discovery rate of 0.05 in a later analysis. Because some donors lacked HLA typing at each locus, the association tests relied only on the typed subset. Compared with the 666-donor mean, donors in an Asian-associated ancestry cluster had fewer N-insertions in productive TCRs, according to a later genetic analysis. A further reported finding was that TCR beta sequences accurately predicted the HLA-A and HLA-B alleles for most subjects in the first cohort. Most TCR sequences were seen in very few donors, while some public TCRs were found in many individuals. Sequencing depth was assumed to be roughly uniform across donors in the presence/absence analyses, though that assumption may not hold. In a later analysis, HLA-associated TCR beta chains were found to be more clonally expanded and to have lower generation probabilities than equally common non-associated chains. Correlated functional status among segregating V segments might be attributable to linkage disequilibrium, but an unknown experimental factor could not be ruled out. Because the 87-base-pair reads could not distinguish some IMGT-functional V segments, including TRBV6-2 and TRBV6-3, those segments were excluded. In vitro tests confirmed that a few of the cytomegalovirus-associated TCR beta chains recognize cytomegalovirus antigens. Strong co-occurrence of HLA alleles, especially DR and DQ, made assigning TCR associations to individual alleles difficult. In an earlier analysis of 587 of the donors, most TCR beta V segments appeared in productive rearrangements about 90% or about 30% of the time, broadly matching IMGT annotations. The authors suggested that the approach could potentially be generalized to other disease states and immunological phenotypes. For the cohort, immune exposure information was limited to CMV serostatus. Seventeen rarely observed V segments, including chromosome 9 orphons, were excluded from the earlier analysis of approximately 500 of the donors because counts were too low. The sequencing pipeline was judged likely to have produced a cluster of highly shared sequence variants as a technical artifact. In a later analysis, TCR association rates were found to vary across HLA loci, with the most associated TCRs seen for DRB1 alleles and the fewest for HLA-C alleles. According to a later analysis, most CMV-associated TCR beta chains appeared to be HLA-restricted, and the HLA associations seemed to be driven largely by CMV exposure. This cohort had only TCR beta chains sequenced, and the lack of alpha or paired-chain data limited which features could be detected.

The germline V gene gives CDR1 as SGHTS and CDR2 as YDEGEE. Cut back by 1 base and 0 bases, the V and J ends lie 14 bases apart. The CDR3, cysteine through phenylalanine, is 17 amino acids long. Only the CDR3 part of the read is kept: 51 bases, read in frame from the first base. The cohort was made up of under 800 healthy bone marrow donors. At the time of sampling, all cohort members were nominally healthy, though unrecorded immune exposures were likely present. The donor was CMV seronegative and was included in the group of 352 seronegative cohort members. A peripheral blood sample was provided by each donor, and peripheral blood mononuclear cells were used for TCR beta sequencing. The Qiagen DNeasy Blood Extraction Kit was used to extract genomic DNA from the blood cell samples. Library preparation used the immunoSEQ multiplex PCR assay. A mixture of 60 forward primers for TCR Vbeta segments and 13 reverse primers for TCR Jbeta segments was used in the multiplex PCR. Amplification of the CDR3 region of rearranged TCR beta genes was performed with a multiplex PCR assay on genomic DNA. Amplified TCR beta libraries were sequenced as 87-base-pair reads on the Illumina HiSeq System. On the authors' methods: In a later analysis, about 80 million unique TCR beta chains were counted across the 650 to 700 repertoires, and roughly 11 million of these chains were shared by at least two donors. Raw reads were error-corrected and collapsed into unique sequences by a nearest-neighbor algorithm in which closely related sequences were merged to remove PCR and sequencing errors. To assign V, D and J gene segments, CDR3 sequences were aligned to IMGT reference sequences. For a sequence to be retained, a match of at least six nucleotides was required to both a V gene segment and a J gene segment. Rearrangements were classified as productive when the CDR3 lacked stop codons and remained in frame with V and J, and all other rearrangements were classified as non-productive. CDR3 was defined according to IMGT convention as the region running from the second conserved V-encoded cysteine to the conserved J-encoded phenylalanine. The earlier analysis of some 580 of the donors excluded any sequence lacking an unambiguous match to a single V gene segment. In an earlier analysis of 587 of the donors, V segments were called functional above 56.7% productive rearrangements and were called segregating when the between-donor standard deviation exceeded 5%. A statistical classification framework was built for diagnosing cytomegalovirus status from the catalog of TCR beta chain sequences. V and J gene assignment, in a later analysis, came from comparing TCR nucleotide sequences with IMGT/GENE-DB human TR gene sequences. The TCRdist pipeline was used in a later analysis to assign CDR3 sequences and most-parsimonious VDJ recombination scenarios. In a later analysis, every TCR beta chain was defined by the combination of its CDR3 amino acid sequence and its V-gene family, and reads without a unique V-gene family were dropped. A later analysis removed 592 highly shared, low-generation-probability nucleotide sequences to deal with suspected cross-contamination and a sequencing artifact. A later analysis calculated a clonal expansion index for each public chain from normalized within-repertoire ranks of inferred template counts. In a later analysis, generation probabilities were computed using a VDJ recombination model fitted to out-of-frame rearrangements, and the results were checked against IGoR. In a later analysis, hypergeometric tests were used to score TCR-TCR, TCR-HLA and TCR-CMV co-occurrence, with a repertoire-size bias correction applied to TCR pairs. A later analysis estimated false discovery rates by permuting HLA or CMV assignments 20 times. A later analysis grouped co-occurring TCRs with DBSCAN, adding TCRdist sequence similarity when clustering within HLA-allele-positive subsets. For co-occurrence clustering, repertoires with fewer than 30,000 or more than 120,000 public chains were excluded, along with four to six repertoires with anomalous nucleotide sharing. TCRdb stores this immuneACCESS table with in-frame sequences only. Part of the clones is absent; in the studies checked, under half of the shortfall reflects unresolved V genes, and no reason is known for the rest. V and J calls and clone size are those listed in that table; D and trimming were worked out from the DNA. Recorded for this sample are approximately 170,000 clones; about 72% of them occurred a single time. The ten largest make up about 1.6% of the sample.

The sample comprised PBMCs. This clonotype was sampled from a girl between 5 and 17 years old in good health and CMV-seronegative. The sequence joins TRBV5-8 to TRBJ1-5; the D segment cannot be called with confidence. The CDR3 protein is CASSLQGSTYSNQPQHF. The bases read TGTGCCAGCAGCTTGCAAGGTAGCACCTATAGCAATCAGCCCCAGCATTTT.